Listed here are 30 T cell receptor beta chains from one sample, sequenced in a study of PD-L1 blockade in urothelial cancer. The protocol was immunoSEQ multiplex PCR, while the TCRdb copy is restricted to in-frame clones and leaves out a portion. The table records about 120,000 clones, more than 70% of them present only once. Noted time point: peripheral blood 6 weeks after treatment start. The source was PBMCs, collected around atezolizumab (anti-PD-L1) treatment. These receptors all come from a man aged 45-60 years with urothelial cancer.

The gene calls are TRBV18 and TRBJ2-7; weak D call: TRBD1 (7 bases). The CDR3 runs to 16 residues. CDR1 KGHSH and CDR2 LQKENI come from the germline V gene. Trimming cost V 0 bases and J 5 bases, with 17 bases left between them. CDR3 residues: CASSPPRAGRGDEQYF. CDR3 nucleotides: TGTGCCAGCTCACCACCACGAGCGGGCAGGGGGGACGAGCAGTACTTC.

V and J are TRBV15 and TRBJ2-3; D is unclear. The CDR3 is 15 residues long. V was shortened by 5 bases and J by 2 bases, with 14 bases between the two germline ends. From germline, CDR1 is LNHNV and CDR2 YYDKDF (reference sequence). CDR3 bases: TGTGCCACCAGCGCTAGTCCCGCCCACACAGATACGCAGTATTTT. Its protein product is CATSASPAHTDTQYF.

The V call is TRBV18, the J call TRBJ2-3; no clear D. The CDR3 extends over 14 amino acids. From germline, CDR1 is KGHSH and CDR2 LQKENI. The V and J ends lost 3 bases and 5 bases respectively, with 12 bases between them. CDR3 in amino acids: CASSPGQSKDTQYF. The CDR3 bases are TGTGCCAGCTCACCTGGGCAGTCAAAAGATACGCAGTATTTT.

This clone was recorded only once. The CDR3 DNA sequence: TGTGCCAGCAGCCCGTGGGGGGGGGCGCGCAGCAATGAGCAGTTCTTC. Translating gives CASSPWGGARSNEQFF. The J gene is TRBJ2-1, the V gene TRBV7-9; a possible D gene is TRBD2 (7 bases). This CDR3 is 16 amino acids long. The germline V gene encodes CDR1 SEHNR and CDR2 FQNEAQ (reference sequence). Trimming removed 5 bases at V and 6 bases at J, with 20 bases between. The full variable domain, its missing parts supplied by reference TRBV7-9 and TRBJ2-1, is DTGVSQNPRHKITKRGQNVTFRCDPISEHNRLYWYRQTLGQGPEFLTYFQNEAQLEKSRLLSDRFSAERPKGSFSTLEIQRTEQGDSAMYLCASSPWGGARSNEQFFGPGTRLTVL.

The chain recombines TRBV7-2 with TRBJ2-1; 7 bases map to TRBD2. The germline V gene has CDR1 SGHTA and CDR2 FQGNSA. The CDR3 is made up of 14 amino acids. With 6 bases clipped from V and 9 bases from J, the junction kept 11 bases outside the gene matches. The CDR3 sequence: CASRQLAGVLEQFF. The CDR3 nucleotides read TGTGCCAGCAGACAACTTGCGGGAGTTCTTGAGCAGTTCTTC.

This chain joins TRBV7-9 and TRBJ1-1; possible D gene TRBD1, 5 bases. The CDR3 covers 16 residues. Per the germline V gene, CDR1 is SEHNR and CDR2 is FQNEAQ (reference sequence). Trimming took off 2 bases at V and 3 bases at J, with 16 bases between the two ends. This CDR3 reads CASSLRWGGRDTEAFF. CDR3 DNA sequence: TGTGCCAGCAGCTTACGATGGGGCGGAAGAGACACTGAAGCTTTCTTT. The full variable domain, completed using reference TRBV7-9 and TRBJ1-1, is DTGVSQNPRHKITKRGQNVTFRCDPISEHNRLYWYRQTLGQGPEFLTYFQNEAQLEKSRLLSDRFSAERPKGSFSTLEIQRTEQGDSAMYLCASSLRWGGRDTEAFFGQGTRLTVV.

The chain carries TRBV7-3 and TRBJ2-7, with 9 bases lining up with TRBD2. CDR3 size: 15 residues. Germline CDR1 and CDR2: SGHTA and FQGTGA. The V gene end was trimmed by 3 bases and the J gene end by 1 base; junction bases not matched to a gene: 4. CDR3 in amino acids: CASSFAGGPSYEQYF. The CDR3 DNA sequence: TGTGCCAGCAGCTTTGCGGGAGGGCCGTCCTACGAGCAGTACTTC.

The V and J genes are TRBV27 and TRBJ2-1; 8 positions agree with TRBD2. The CDR3 loop spans 15 amino acids. Losses at the gene ends were 6 bases for V and 5 bases for J; bases not matched to a gene: 9. CDR1 and CDR2 from the germline V gene are MNHEY and SMNVEV (reference sequence). The CDR3 bases are TGTGCCAGCAGGCGATCCGGGGGGGCAAACAATGAGCAGTTCTTC. As protein: CASRRSGGANNEQFF.

The chain employs TRBV7-2 and TRBJ1-1, with D possibly being TRBD1 (5 bases). V was shortened by 4 bases and J by 0 bases, with 9 bases between the two germline ends. Germline CDR1 reads SGHTA; CDR2 reads FQGNSA. This CDR3 contains 14 residues. The CDR3: CASSSQTVNTEAFF. DNA of the CDR3: TGTGCCAGCAGCTCCCAGACAGTGAACACTGAAGCTTTCTTT.

The chain combines TRBV5-4 with TRBJ2-3; D is perhaps TRBD2 (5 bases). The V gene's germline CDR1 is SGHNT and CDR2 YYREEE (reference sequence). This CDR3 has 15 amino acids. The V end lost 1 base, the J end lost 1 base, and 10 bases lay between the germline ends. The CDR3 sequence: CASSLKAAGTDTQYF. CDR3 DNA sequence: TGTGCCAGCAGCTTGAAAGCGGCGGGCACAGATACGCAGTATTTT.

J is TRBJ2-3 and V is TRBV30; TRBD2 agrees at 13 bases. Germline V gene data show CDR1 as GTSNPN and CDR2 as SVGIG (reference sequence). V trimming: 1 base; J trimming: 4 bases; junction bases outside the gene matches: 11. This CDR3 is built from 18 residues. The CDR3 reads CAWSGLAGGGRSPDTQYF. CDR3 bases: TGTGCCTGGAGTGGACTAGCGGGAGGCGGCCGGAGCCCAGATACGCAGTATTTT. Looking up the rest from reference TRBV30 and TRBJ2-3 gives the full variable domain: SQTIHQWPATLVQPVGSPLSLECTVEGTSNPNLYWYRQAAGRGLQLLFYSVGIGQISSEVPQNLSASRPQDRQFILSSKKLLLSDSGFYLCAWSGLAGGGRSPDTQYFGPGTRLTVL.

The V and J genes are TRBV2 and TRBJ2-1, with D unresolved. Between the trimmed V and J ends, which lost 7 bases and 1 base, there was a span of 8 bases. The CDR3 is made up of 13 amino acids. Germline CDR1 SNHLY, CDR2 FYNNEI. The CDR3 DNA is TGTGCCAGCATGGCGGAATCCTACAATGAGCAGTTCTTC. It encodes CASMAESYNEQFF.

The chain links TRBV11-3 to TRBJ2-1; a weak D match, TRBD1 (6 bases). The CDR3 has 16 residues. Germline CDR1 SGHNT, CDR2 YENEEA. The V end lost 1 base, the J end lost 5 bases, and 15 bases lay between the germline ends. In DNA, the CDR3 is TGTGCCAGCAGCTTAGGAGTGGGACCAGGGGACAATGAGCAGTTCTTC. This sequence encodes CASSLGVGPGDNEQFF.

This chain connects TRBV5-1 to TRBJ1-5; TRBD1 aligns across 7 bases. The CDR3 covers 14 residues. The V segment lost 2 bases and the J segment 2 bases; nucleotides outside the gene matches: 1. Germline V gene lookup returns CDR1 SGHRS and CDR2 YFSETQ. The CDR3 is CASSLTGGNQPQHF. In DNA form, the CDR3 reads TGCGCCAGCAGCTTAACAGGGGGCAATCAGCCCCAGCATTTT. The full variable domain, its missing parts supplied by reference TRBV5-1 and TRBJ1-5, is KAGVTQTPRYLIKTRGQQVTLSCSPISGHRSVSWYQQTPGQGLQFLFEYFSETQRNKGNFPGRFSGRQFSNSRSEMNVSTLELGDSALYLCASSLTGGNQPQHFGDGTRLSIL.

The rearrangement uses TRBV30 and TRBJ2-7; D may be TRBD2 (6 bases). The V gene lost 2 bases and the J gene lost 9 bases, with 14 bases spanning the gap. Germline CDR1 reads GTSNPN; CDR2 reads SVGIG (reference sequence). The CDR3 length is 12 residues. Here the CDR3 reads CAWSLTRGGQYF. CDR3 in DNA: TGTGCCTGGAGTTTGACTAGGGGCGGGCAGTACTTC.

The chain employs TRBV11-2 and TRBJ1-5; D is possibly TRBD1 (5 bases). Deletions cut 3 bases from V and 2 bases from J, with 8 bases between. Per the germline V gene, CDR1 is SGHAT and CDR2 is FQNNGV. This CDR3 has 14 residues. The chain's CDR3 is CASSLSRGNQPQHF. Written as DNA, the CDR3 is TGTGCCAGCAGCTTGAGCAGGGGCAATCAGCCCCAGCATTTT.

The chain uses TRBV6-5 and TRBJ2-4, with 11 positions matching TRBD1. CDR1 and CDR2 (germline): MNHEY, SVGAGI. The length of the CDR3 is 16 residues. Trimming cost V 4 bases and J 2 bases; bases outside gene matches: 4. DNA for the CDR3: TGTGCCAGCAGTTTTGGGACAGGGGGTTCCAAAAACATTCAGTACTTC. Translation gives CASSFGTGGSKNIQYF.

This clone was observed a handful of times. The chain uses TRBV30 and TRBJ1-5; D gene unclear. The CDR3 has 13 amino acids. Between the trimmed V and J ends, which lost 1 base and 3 bases, there was a span of 7 bases. Germline CDR1 and CDR2: GTSNPN and SVGIG (reference sequence). The CDR3 is CAWSGEFNQPQHF. The CDR3 DNA follows: TGTGCCTGGAGTGGGGAGTTCAATCAGCCCCAGCATTTT.

The chain carries TRBV28 and TRBJ1-2; D may be TRBD1 (6 bases). V was cut by 6 bases and J by 4 bases, with 18 bases left in between. Germline V lookup: CDR1 MDHEN, CDR2 SYDVKM. The CDR3 runs to 15 residues. The CDR3 bases are TGTGCCAGCAGCACTGACAGGACGTTATTCTATGGCTACACCTTC. Its protein product is CASSTDRTLFYGYTF.

Comment on this clone: The same CDR3 also results from other DNA sequences found in this sample. This chain connects TRBV5-1 to TRBJ2-2, with no clear D. Trimming removed 2 bases from V and 4 bases from J, with 6 bases in between. In germline, CDR1 is SGHRS, CDR2 YFSETQ. CDR3 length equals 13 residues. In nucleotides, the CDR3 is TGCGCCAGCAGCTTTAGCCCCACCGGGGAGCTGTTTTTT. Translating it yields CASSFSPTGELFF.

The genes are TRBV5-6 and TRBJ1-2, with D perhaps matching TRBD1 (5 bases). Trimming cost V 1 base and J 2 bases, with 6 bases left between them. The CDR3 has 13 amino acids. CDR1 is SGHDT and CDR2 is YYEEEE in the germline V gene. The CDR3 region has the DNA TGTGCCAGCAGCTTGTCAGGGAACTATGGCTACACCTTC. Translation: CASSLSGNYGYTF. Using reference TRBV5-6 and TRBJ1-2 for the parts outside the CDR3, the full variable domain is DAGVTQSPTHLIKTRGQQVTLRCSPKSGHDTVSWYQQALGQGPQFIFQYYEEEERQRGNFPDRFSGHQFPNYSSELNVNALLLGDSALYLCASSLSGNYGYTFGSGTRLTVV.

This sequence joins TRBV5-1 and TRBJ2-5, with D maybe TRBD1 (5 bases). This CDR3 has 15 amino acids. The germline CDR1 and CDR2 sequences are SGHRS and YFSETQ. The ends were cut back, 1 base at V and 3 bases at J, with 13 bases in the middle. DNA of the CDR3: TGCGCCAGCAGCTTGTTTGGGAACAGGAAAGAGACCCAGTACTTC. The encoded protein is CASSLFGNRKETQYF.

Here the CDR3 DNA reads TGCGCCAGCAGCACCGTATGGATCGAGGGCGCGGGCTACACCTTC. Residues: CASSTVWIEGAGYTF. The chain recombines TRBV4-1 with TRBJ1-2, with D unresolved. V lost 5 bases, J lost 8 bases, and 21 bases lay in between. The CDR3 spans 15 residues. Germline CDR1 and CDR2: MGHRA and YSYEKL.

V and J are TRBV11-3 and TRBJ2-1, with 11 bases matching TRBD2. This CDR3 has 15 residues. CDR1 SGHNT and CDR2 YENEEA come from the germline V gene. J lost 4 bases, V lost 4 bases, and 3 bases had no gene match. CDR3 sequence reads: CASSSGLAVYNEQFF. The CDR3 coding sequence is TGTGCCAGCAGCTCGGGACTAGCGGTGTACAATGAGCAGTTCTTC.

V and J are TRBV28 and TRBJ1-4; possible D gene TRBD1, 5 bases. Trimming took 2 bases from V and 10 from J, leaving 14 bases between them. This CDR3 contains 14 residues. CDR1 and CDR2 from the germline V gene are MDHEN and SYDVKM. For the CDR3, the DNA is TGTGCCAGCAGTTTACCGGGGGAGGATGGAAAACTGTTTTTT. It codes for CASSLPGEDGKLFF.

The chain combines TRBV5-4 with TRBJ2-6; the D gene is possibly TRBD2 (5 bases). Germline V gene lookup returns CDR1 SGHNT and CDR2 YYREEE (reference sequence). CDR3 length: 16 residues. V lost 5 bases, J lost 0 bases, and 12 bases lay in between. Written as DNA, the CDR3 is TGTGCCAGCAGGAGGGCAGGTATCTCTGGGGCCAACGTCCTGACTTTC. Its translation: CASRRAGISGANVLTF.

This chain connects TRBV9 to TRBJ1-2; 8 bases are shared with TRBD1. The CDR3 extends over 14 amino acids. V lost 2 bases, J lost 7 bases, and 7 bases stayed unmatched. Per the germline V gene, CDR1 is SGDLS and CDR2 is YYNGEE. The CDR3 protein is CASSVDGTGSGYTF. In DNA form, the CDR3 reads TGTGCCAGCAGCGTCGACGGGACAGGCAGTGGCTACACCTTC.

Notes on this clone: The junction does not match germline at one end; this may be a read error. The V and J genes are TRBV7-7 and TRBJ2-1; tentative D call: TRBD2 (6 bases). The CDR3 length is 15 residues. Germline-derived CDR1 and CDR2 are SSHAT and FNYEAQ (reference sequence). The CDR3 DNA follows: TGTGCTAGCAGCTTAGGGACTGAGACCTACAATGAGCAGTTCTTC. Its protein product is CASSLGTETYNEQFF.

CDR3: CASSLYIASSGRAYEQYF. For the CDR3, the DNA is TGTGCCAGCAGTTTATATATCGCGTCTAGCGGGAGGGCCTACGAGCAGTACTTC. This rearrangement joins TRBV28 to TRBJ2-7; the match to TRBD2 covers 12 bases. After removal of 1 base from V and 2 bases from J, the junction contained 9 bases not matched to a gene. The CDR3 runs to 18 residues. Germline values: CDR1 MDHEN, CDR2 SYDVKM.

V usage is TRBV28 and J usage is TRBJ1-2; 9 positions agree with TRBD1. The CDR3 runs 14 residues. The V segment lost 7 bases and the J segment 5 bases; nucleotides outside the gene matches: 8. Germline loops: CDR1 MDHEN, CDR2 SYDVKM. Here the CDR3 reads CASTRQGEVYGYTF. The CDR3 DNA reads TGTGCCAGCACGCGACAGGGGGAAGTGTATGGCTACACCTTC.